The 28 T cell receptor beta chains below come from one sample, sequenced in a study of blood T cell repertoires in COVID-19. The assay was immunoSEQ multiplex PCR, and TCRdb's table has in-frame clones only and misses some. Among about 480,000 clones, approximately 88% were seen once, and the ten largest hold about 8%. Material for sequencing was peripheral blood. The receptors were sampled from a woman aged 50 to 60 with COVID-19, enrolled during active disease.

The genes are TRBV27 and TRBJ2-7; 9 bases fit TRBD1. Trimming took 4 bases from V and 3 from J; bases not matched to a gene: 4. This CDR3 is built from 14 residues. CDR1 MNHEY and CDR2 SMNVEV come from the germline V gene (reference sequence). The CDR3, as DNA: TGTGCCAGCAGTTCGGGGGACAGGGTCTACGAGCAGTACTTC. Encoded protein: CASSSGDRVYEQYF.

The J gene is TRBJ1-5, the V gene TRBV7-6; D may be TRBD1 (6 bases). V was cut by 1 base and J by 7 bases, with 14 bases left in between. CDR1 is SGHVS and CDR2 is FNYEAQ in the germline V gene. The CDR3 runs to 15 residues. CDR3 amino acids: CASSLGGGRRQPQHF. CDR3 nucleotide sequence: TGTGCCAGCAGCTTAGGGGGGGGCCGACGGCAGCCCCAGCATTTT.

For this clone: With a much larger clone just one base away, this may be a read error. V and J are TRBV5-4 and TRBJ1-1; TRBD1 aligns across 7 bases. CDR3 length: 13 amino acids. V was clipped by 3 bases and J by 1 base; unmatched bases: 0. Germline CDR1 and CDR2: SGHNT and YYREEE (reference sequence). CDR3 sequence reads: CASSWDRNTEAFF. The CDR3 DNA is TGTGCCAGCAGCTGGGACAGGAACACTGAAGCTTTCTTT. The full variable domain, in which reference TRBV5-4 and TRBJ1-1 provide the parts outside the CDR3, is ETGVTQSPTHLIKTRGQQVTLRCSSQSGHNTVSWYQQALGQGPQFIFQYYREEENGRGNFPPRFSGLQFPNYSSELNVNALELDDSALYLCASSWDRNTEAFFGQGTRLTVV.

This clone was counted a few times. This chain's CDR3 is CASSLAPASYSNQPQHF. As DNA, the CDR3 is TGTGCCAGCAGCTTAGCGCCAGCTAGCTATAGCAATCAGCCCCAGCATTTT. The chain recombines TRBV7-8 with TRBJ1-5, with D uncertain. The CDR3 contains 17 residues. Germline values: CDR1 SGHVS, CDR2 FQNEAQ. The V and J ends lost 0 bases and 0 bases respectively, with 12 bases between them.

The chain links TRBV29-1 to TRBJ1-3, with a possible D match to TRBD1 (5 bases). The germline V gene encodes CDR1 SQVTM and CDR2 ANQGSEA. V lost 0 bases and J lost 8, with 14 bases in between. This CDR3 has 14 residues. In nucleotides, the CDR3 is TGCAGCGTTGAAGACCCGGGCCAAGGGGACACCATATATTTT. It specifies CSVEDPGQGDTIYF.

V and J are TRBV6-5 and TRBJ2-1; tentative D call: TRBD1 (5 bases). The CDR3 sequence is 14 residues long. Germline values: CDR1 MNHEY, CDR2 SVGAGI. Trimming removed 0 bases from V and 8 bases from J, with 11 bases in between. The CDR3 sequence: CASSYSGRRDEQFF. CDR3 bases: TGTGCCAGCAGTTACTCGGGGCGACGCGATGAGCAGTTCTTC.

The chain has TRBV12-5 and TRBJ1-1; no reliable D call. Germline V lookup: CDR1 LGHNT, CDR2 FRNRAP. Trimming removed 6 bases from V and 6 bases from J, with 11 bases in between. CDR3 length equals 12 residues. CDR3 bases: TGTGCTAGTGGCTACCAGGCCGCTGAAGCTTTCTTT. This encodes CASGYQAAEAFF.

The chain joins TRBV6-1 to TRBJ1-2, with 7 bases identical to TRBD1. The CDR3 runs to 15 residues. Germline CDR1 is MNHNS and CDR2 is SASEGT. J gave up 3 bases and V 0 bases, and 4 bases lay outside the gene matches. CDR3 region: CASSEAMGQHYGYTF. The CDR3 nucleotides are TGTGCCAGCAGTGAAGCGATGGGACAGCACTATGGCTACACCTTC.

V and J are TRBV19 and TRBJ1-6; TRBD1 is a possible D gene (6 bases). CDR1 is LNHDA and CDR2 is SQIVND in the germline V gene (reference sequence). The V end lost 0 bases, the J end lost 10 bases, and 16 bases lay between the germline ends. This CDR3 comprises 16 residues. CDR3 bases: TGTGCCAGTAGTATAGAAGGCAGGGGTTTGGGGTCACCCCTCCACTTT. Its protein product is CASSIEGRGLGSPLHF.

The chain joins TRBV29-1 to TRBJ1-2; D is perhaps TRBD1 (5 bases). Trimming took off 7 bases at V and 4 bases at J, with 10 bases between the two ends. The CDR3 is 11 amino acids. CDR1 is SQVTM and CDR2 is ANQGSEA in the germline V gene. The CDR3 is CSAQDSYGYTF. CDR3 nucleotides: TGCAGCGCACAAGACAGCTATGGCTACACCTTC.

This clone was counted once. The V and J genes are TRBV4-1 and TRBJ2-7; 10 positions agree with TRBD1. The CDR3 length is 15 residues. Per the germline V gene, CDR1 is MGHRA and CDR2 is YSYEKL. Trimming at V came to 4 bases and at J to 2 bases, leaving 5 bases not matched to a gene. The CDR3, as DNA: TGCGCCAGCAGCCCGGGACAGGGGATCCCCTACGAGCAGTACTTC. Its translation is CASSPGQGIPYEQYF.

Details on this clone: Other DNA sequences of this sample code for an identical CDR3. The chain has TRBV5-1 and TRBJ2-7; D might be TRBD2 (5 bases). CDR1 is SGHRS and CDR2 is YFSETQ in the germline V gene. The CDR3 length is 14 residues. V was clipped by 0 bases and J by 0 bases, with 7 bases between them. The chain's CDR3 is CASSLGGASYEQYF. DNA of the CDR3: TGCGCCAGCAGCTTGGGGGGAGCCTCCTACGAGCAGTACTTC.

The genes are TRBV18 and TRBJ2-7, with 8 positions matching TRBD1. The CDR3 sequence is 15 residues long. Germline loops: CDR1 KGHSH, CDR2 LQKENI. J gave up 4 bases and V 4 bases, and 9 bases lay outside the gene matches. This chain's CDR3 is CASSQTRQGRYEQYF. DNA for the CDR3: TGTGCCAGCTCACAAACTAGACAGGGGAGGTACGAGCAGTACTTC. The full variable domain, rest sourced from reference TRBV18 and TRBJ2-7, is NAGVMQNPRHLVRRRGQEARLRCSPMKGHSHVYWYRQLPEEGLKFMVYLQKENIIDESGMPKERFSAEFPKEGPSILRIQQVVRGDSAAYFCASSQTRQGRYEQYFGPGTRLTVT.

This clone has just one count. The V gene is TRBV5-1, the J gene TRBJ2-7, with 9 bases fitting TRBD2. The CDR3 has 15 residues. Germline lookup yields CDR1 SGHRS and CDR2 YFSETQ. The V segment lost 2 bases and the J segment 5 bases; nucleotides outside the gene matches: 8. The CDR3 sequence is CASSFGTSNSDEQYF. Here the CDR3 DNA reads TGCGCCAGCAGCTTTGGGACTAGCAATTCCGACGAGCAGTACTTC.

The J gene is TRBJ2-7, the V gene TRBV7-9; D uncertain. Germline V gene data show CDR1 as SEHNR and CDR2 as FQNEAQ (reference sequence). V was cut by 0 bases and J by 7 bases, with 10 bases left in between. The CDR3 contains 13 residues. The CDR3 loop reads CASSLASNREQYF. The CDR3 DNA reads TGTGCCAGCAGCTTAGCGTCAAATCGGGAGCAGTACTTC.

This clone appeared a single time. The CDR3 loop is CASSSAVDRIPYGYTF. Written as DNA, the CDR3 is TGTGCCAGCAGTTCCGCAGTCGACAGGATCCCCTATGGCTACACCTTC. The rearrangement uses TRBV27 and TRBJ1-2; a weak D match, TRBD1 (6 bases). The CDR3 sequence is 16 residues long. Per germline, CDR1 MNHEY and CDR2 SMNVEV (reference sequence). V was cut by 4 bases and J by 4 bases, with 19 bases left in between.

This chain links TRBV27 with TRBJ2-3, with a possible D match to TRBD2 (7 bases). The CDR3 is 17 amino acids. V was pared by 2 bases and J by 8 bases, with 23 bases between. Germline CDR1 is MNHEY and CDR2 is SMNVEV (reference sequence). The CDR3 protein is CASSLDVGGGPPLTQYF. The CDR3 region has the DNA TGTGCCAGCAGTTTAGACGTCGGCGGGGGCCCCCCTCTTACGCAGTATTTT.

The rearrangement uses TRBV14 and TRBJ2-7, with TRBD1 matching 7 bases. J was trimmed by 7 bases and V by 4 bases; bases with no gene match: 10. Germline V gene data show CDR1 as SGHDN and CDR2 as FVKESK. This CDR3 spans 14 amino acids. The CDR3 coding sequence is TGTGCCAGCAGCCCCGGGACAGTTTTAGGAGAGCAGTACTTC. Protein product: CASSPGTVLGEQYF.

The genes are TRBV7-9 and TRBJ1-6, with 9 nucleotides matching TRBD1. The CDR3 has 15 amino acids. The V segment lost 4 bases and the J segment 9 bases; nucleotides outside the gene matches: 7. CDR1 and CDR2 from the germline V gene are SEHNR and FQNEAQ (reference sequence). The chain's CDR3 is CASSSGTGNGSPLHF. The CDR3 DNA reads TGTGCCAGCAGCTCCGGGACAGGGAATGGTTCACCCCTCCACTTT.

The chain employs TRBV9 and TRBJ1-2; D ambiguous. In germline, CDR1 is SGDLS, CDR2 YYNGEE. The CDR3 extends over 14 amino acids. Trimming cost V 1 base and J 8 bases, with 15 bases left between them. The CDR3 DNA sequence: TGTGCCAGCAGCGTACTTGAGGTCGGCACGGGCTACACCTTC. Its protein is CASSVLEVGTGYTF.

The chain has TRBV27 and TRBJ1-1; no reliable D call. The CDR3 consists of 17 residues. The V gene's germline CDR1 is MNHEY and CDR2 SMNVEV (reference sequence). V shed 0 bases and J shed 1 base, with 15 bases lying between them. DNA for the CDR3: TGTGCCAGCAGTTTATCATCCTACGGAGGTACGAACACTGAAGCTTTCTTT. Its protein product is CASSLSSYGGTNTEAFF.

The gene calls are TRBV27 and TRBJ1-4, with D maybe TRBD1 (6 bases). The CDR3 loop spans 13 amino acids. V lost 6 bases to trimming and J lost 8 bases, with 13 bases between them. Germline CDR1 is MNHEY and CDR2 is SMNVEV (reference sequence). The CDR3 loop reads CASRVGGGEKLFF. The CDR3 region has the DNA TGTGCCAGCAGAGTTGGGGGGGGCGAAAAACTGTTTTTT. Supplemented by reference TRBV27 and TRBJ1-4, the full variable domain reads EAQVTQNPRYLITVTGKKLTVTCSQNMNHEYMSWYRQDPGLGLRQIYYSMNVEVTDKGDVPEGYKVSRKEKRNFPLILESPSPNQTSLYFCASRVGGGEKLFFGSGTQLSVL.

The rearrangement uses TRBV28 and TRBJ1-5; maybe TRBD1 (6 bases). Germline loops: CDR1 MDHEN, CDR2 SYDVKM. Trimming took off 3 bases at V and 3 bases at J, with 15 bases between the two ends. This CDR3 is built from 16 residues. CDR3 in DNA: TGTGCCAGCAGTTTCCGTCGTGGACAGATCAATCAGCCCCAGCATTTT. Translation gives CASSFRRGQINQPQHF.

CDR3 bases: TGTGCCAGTACCACTTATGTGGGACAGGGGGCGGACGGGGCCAACGTCCTGACTTTC. It codes for CASTTYVGQGADGANVLTF. V and J are TRBV19 and TRBJ2-6, with 12 bases fitting TRBD1. Germline lookup yields CDR1 LNHDA and CDR2 SQIVND (reference sequence). CDR3 size: 19 residues. The junction had 14 bases not matched to a gene; V was cut back by 7 bases and J by 4 bases.

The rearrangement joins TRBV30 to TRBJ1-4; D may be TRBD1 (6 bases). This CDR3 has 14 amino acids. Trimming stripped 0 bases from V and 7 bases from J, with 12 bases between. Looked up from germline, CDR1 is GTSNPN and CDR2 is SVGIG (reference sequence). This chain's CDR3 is CAWSVGGGSEKLFF. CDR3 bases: TGTGCCTGGAGTGTCGGGGGCGGGAGTGAAAAACTGTTTTTT.

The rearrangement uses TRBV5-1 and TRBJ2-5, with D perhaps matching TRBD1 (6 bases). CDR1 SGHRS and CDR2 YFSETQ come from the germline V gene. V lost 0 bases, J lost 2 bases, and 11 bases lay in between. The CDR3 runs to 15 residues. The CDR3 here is CASSLGRGIQETQYF. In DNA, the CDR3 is TGCGCCAGCAGCTTGGGAAGGGGGATTCAAGAGACCCAGTACTTC. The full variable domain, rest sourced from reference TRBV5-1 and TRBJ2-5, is KAGVTQTPRYLIKTRGQQVTLSCSPISGHRSVSWYQQTPGQGLQFLFEYFSETQRNKGNFPGRFSGRQFSNSRSEMNVSTLELGDSALYLCASSLGRGIQETQYFGPGTRLLVL.

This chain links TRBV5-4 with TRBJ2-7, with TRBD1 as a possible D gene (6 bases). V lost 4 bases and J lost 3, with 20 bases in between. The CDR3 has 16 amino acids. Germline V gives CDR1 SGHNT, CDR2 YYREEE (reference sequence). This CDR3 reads CASSLEPRDKHYEQYF. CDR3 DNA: TGTGCCAGCAGCCTGGAACCCCGGGACAAGCACTACGAGCAGTACTTC.

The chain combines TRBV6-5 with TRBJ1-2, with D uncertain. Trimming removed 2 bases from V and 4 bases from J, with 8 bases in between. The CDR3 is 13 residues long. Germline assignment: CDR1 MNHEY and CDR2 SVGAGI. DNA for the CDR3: TGTGCCAGCAGTTACGCGGGTTCCTATGGCTACACCTTC. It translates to CASSYAGSYGYTF.